This T cell receptor beta chain emerged from a study of blood T cell repertoires in COVID-19. Study information: Acute and convalescent COVID-19 specimens originated in the United States, Italy and Spain. T cells, B-cell-depleted T cells, or PBMCs provided the cDNA or gDNA that served as material.

Seattle cases were enrolled at active infection and followed longitudinally. The CDR3 sequence is 15 residues long. CDR1 and CDR2 (germline): SSHAT, FNYEAQ (reference sequence). About this clone itself: The junction departs from germline at one end; a sequencing error may be responsible.

Clones were read by immunoSEQ multiplex PCR, and TCRdb kept only the in-frame ones, dropping some. The data contain about 200,000 clones, about 82% of them singletons. Material for sequencing was peripheral blood. The sequence was collected from a woman between 65 and 79 years old with COVID-19, enrolled during active disease. The chain is built from TRBV7-7 and TRBJ2-5; the D gene is possibly TRBD2 (6 bases). The CDR3: CASSPHPGTEETQYF. DNA for the CDR3: TGTGCTAGCAGCCCCCACCCCGGGACTGAAGAGACCCAGTACTTC. Filled out from reference TRBV7-7 and TRBJ2-5, the complete variable domain reads GAGVSQSPRYKVTKRGQDVTLRCDPISSHATLYWYQQALGQGPEFLTYFNYEAQPDKSGLPSDRFSAERPEGSISTLTIQRTEQRDSAMYRCASSPHPGTEETQYFGPGTRLLVL.